The present TCR beta chain was sequenced within a study of lymphopenia after photon versus proton radiotherapy. Regarding the study as a whole: Post-nadir TCR diversity decline inversely tracked overall survival among those who died. Oligoclonal CD8+ Temra expansion after nadir drove photon patients' diversity drop. Relative stability marked proton patients; photon patients lost diversity and naive cells. Better survival with proton therapy was suggested as possible, not demonstrated.

Only in-frame clones appear in the TCRdb table, and some are missing; sequencing was by immunoSEQ multiplex PCR. The profile covers some 55,000 clones, with around 83% appearing a single time and about 29% taken by the ten largest. Comment on this clone: Its antigen is not known.

Germline V CDR1 and CDR2: SNHLY, FYNNEI. V was pared by 4 bases and J by 0 bases, with 13 bases between. The CDR3 consists of 17 residues. The rearrangement uses TRBV2 and TRBJ2-6, with D perhaps matching TRBD1 (5 bases). The specimen comprised peripheral blood, sampled from a patient treated with photon-based radiotherapy. The sequence was collected from a man aged 50-60 years with gastric cancer. CDR3 sequence reads: CASSAQGTGSGANVLTF. The CDR3, as DNA: TGTGCCAGCAGTGCCCAGGGCACAGGCTCTGGGGCCAACGTCCTGACTTTC.